Listed below are T cell receptor beta chains from one sample, sequenced in a study of blood T cells in healthy people across ages. TCRdb processed the 5' RACE reads anew with MiXCR; each CDR3 protein has one entry. In the table there are roughly 790,000 distinct CDR3 sequences, about 40% of which are singletons. Sequences were obtained from blood. The receptors derive from a woman aged 60-70 years in good health. Each CDR3 is given with its conserved first and last residue. Each record gives: D gene, V gene, J gene, clone size, CDR3 protein, CDR3 DNA. The D gene is left open where the match is weak. Where a row states a size, it is once, few, many or the class of an expanded clone; other rows omit it.

d_gene: NA
v_gene: TRBV3-1
j_gene: TRBJ2-7
abundance: NA
CDR3aa: CASSQNIYEQYF
CDR3nt: TGTGCCAGCAGCCAAAATATCTACGAGCAGTACTTC

d_gene: TRBD1
v_gene: TRBV6-1
j_gene: TRBJ2-7
abundance: few
CDR3aa: CASSEPTGTGGYEQYF
CDR3nt: TGTGCCAGCAGTGAACCAACCGGGACAGGGGGCTACGAGCAGTACTTC

d_gene: TRBD2
v_gene: TRBV6-5
j_gene: TRBJ2-7
abundance: NA
CDR3aa: CASSYSLAESNEQYF
CDR3nt: TGTGCCAGCAGTTACAGCCTAGCGGAAAGTAATGAGCAGTACTTC

d_gene: NA
v_gene: TRBV2
j_gene: TRBJ2-7
abundance: NA
CDR3aa: CASSEQSYEQYF
CDR3nt: TGTGCCAGCAGTGAACAGTCCTACGAGCAGTACTTC

d_gene: NA
v_gene: TRBV12-5
j_gene: TRBJ2-7
abundance: NA
CDR3aa: CASGLDDPHNEQYF
CDR3nt: TGTGCTAGTGGTTTGGACGACCCCCACAATGAGCAGTACTTC

d_gene: TRBD2
v_gene: TRBV6-6
j_gene: TRBJ2-1
abundance: NA
CDR3aa: CASTPKGTSGNNEQFF
CDR3nt: TGTGCCAGCACCCCCAAGGGGACTAGCGGGAACAATGAGCAGTTCTTC

d_gene: NA
v_gene: TRBV18
j_gene: TRBJ2-5
abundance: many
CDR3aa: CASSPVSEQETQYF
CDR3nt: TGTGCCAGCTCACCTGTAAGCGAACAAGAGACCCAGTACTTC

d_gene: NA
v_gene: TRBV7-3
j_gene: TRBJ2-1
abundance: NA
CDR3aa: CASSLRGASSYNEQFF
CDR3nt: TGTGCCAGCAGCTTACGAGGGGCTAGCTCCTACAATGAGCAGTTCTTC

d_gene: TRBD2
v_gene: TRBV20-1
j_gene: TRBJ2-1
abundance: NA
CDR3aa: CSARGLAVYNEQFF
CDR3nt: TGCAGTGCTAGGGGACTAGCGGTCTACAATGAGCAGTTCTTC

d_gene: NA
v_gene: TRBV4-3
j_gene: TRBJ2-1
abundance: few
CDR3aa: CASSRQEGYNEQFF
CDR3nt: TGCGCCAGCAGTAGACAGGAGGGTTACAATGAGCAGTTCTTC

d_gene: NA
v_gene: TRBV20-1
j_gene: TRBJ2-1
abundance: NA
CDR3aa: CSASSPGRGTYEQFF
CDR3nt: TGCAGTGCTAGTTCCCCCGGCAGGGGAACTTACGAGCAGTTCTTC

d_gene: NA
v_gene: TRBV28
j_gene: TRBJ2-7
abundance: NA
CDR3aa: CASSEGGPTYEQYF
CDR3nt: TGTGCCAGCAGCGAGGGAGGACCAACCTACGAGCAGTACTTC

d_gene: NA
v_gene: TRBV20-1
j_gene: TRBJ2-4
abundance: NA
CDR3aa: CSAGLGAKNIQYF
CDR3nt: TGCAGTGCTGGACTCGGAGCCAAAAACATTCAGTACTTC

d_gene: TRBD2
v_gene: TRBV20-1
j_gene: TRBJ2-3
abundance: NA
CDR3aa: CSAQPRTSGHTDTQYF
CDR3nt: TGCAGTGCGCAGCCCCGGACTAGCGGTCACACAGATACGCAGTATTTT

d_gene: NA
v_gene: TRBV3-1
j_gene: TRBJ2-7
abundance: few
CDR3aa: CASSQDIQSSYEQYF
CDR3nt: TGTGCCAGCAGCCAAGATATCCAGAGCTCCTACGAGCAGTACTTC

d_gene: NA
v_gene: TRBV6-6
j_gene: TRBJ2-5
abundance: NA
CDR3aa: CASSYAGQQETQYF
CDR3nt: TGTGCCAGCAGTTACGCCGGTCAGCAAGAGACCCAGTACTTC

d_gene: TRBD2
v_gene: TRBV9
j_gene: TRBJ2-1
abundance: few
CDR3aa: CASLAGGCDEQFF
CDR3nt: TGTGCGTCCCTAGCGGGAGGATGCGATGAGCAGTTCTTC

d_gene: NA
v_gene: TRBV6-5
j_gene: TRBJ1-1
abundance: NA
CDR3aa: CASSYSPLDTEAFF
CDR3nt: TGTGCCAGCAGTTACTCCCCTCTAGACACTGAAGCTTTCTTT

d_gene: NA
v_gene: TRBV18
j_gene: TRBJ1-1
abundance: NA
CDR3aa: CASSLGRLPNTEAFF
CDR3nt: TGTGCCAGCTCCCTAGGTCGGCTACCGAACACTGAAGCTTTCTTT

d_gene: NA
v_gene: TRBV20-1
j_gene: TRBJ2-1
abundance: NA
CDR3aa: CSAGPRSVRETQFF
CDR3nt: TGCAGTGCTGGACCAAGGAGCGTCAGGGAGACCCAGTTCTTC

d_gene: NA
v_gene: TRBV4-3
j_gene: TRBJ2-7
abundance: many
CDR3aa: CASSQLDSGTRQYF
CDR3nt: TGCGCCAGCAGCCAGTTGGACTCCGGTACACGGCAGTACTTC

d_gene: TRBD2
v_gene: TRBV11-1
j_gene: TRBJ2-5
abundance: NA
CDR3aa: CASSVRIGTSVRETQYF
CDR3nt: TGTGCCAGCAGCGTCCGGATCGGGACTAGCGTACGGGAGACCCAGTACTTC

d_gene: NA
v_gene: TRBV28
j_gene: TRBJ1-3
abundance: NA
CDR3aa: CASSIHAGTGNTIYF
CDR3nt: TGTGCCAGCAGCATTCATGCAGGGACAGGAAACACCATATATTTT

d_gene: NA
v_gene: TRBV29-1
j_gene: TRBJ1-2
abundance: NA
CDR3aa: CSGLGETYGYTF
CDR3nt: TGCAGCGGCTTGGGAGAGACTTATGGCTACACCTTC

d_gene: NA
v_gene: TRBV20-1
j_gene: TRBJ1-1
abundance: few
CDR3aa: CSARPIMNTEAFF
CDR3nt: TGCAGTGCTAGACCGATCATGAACACTGAAGCTTTCTTT

d_gene: NA
v_gene: TRBV18
j_gene: TRBJ2-4
abundance: NA
CDR3aa: CASSPGSGDPFEQYF
CDR3nt: TGTGCCAGCTCACCAGGGTCAGGAGACCCTTTTGAGCAGTACTTC

d_gene: NA
v_gene: TRBV5-1
j_gene: TRBJ1-5
abundance: many
CDR3aa: CASSPDSPDQPQHF
CDR3nt: TGCGCCAGCAGCCCCGACTCGCCAGATCAGCCCCAGCATTTT

d_gene: TRBD1
v_gene: TRBV12-5
j_gene: TRBJ2-3
abundance: many
CDR3aa: CASGLVLGGRSPDTQYF
CDR3nt: TGTGCTAGTGGTTTGGTACTAGGGGGCCGCTCTCCAGATACGCAGTATTTT

d_gene: NA
v_gene: TRBV7-6
j_gene: TRBJ2-1
abundance: few
CDR3aa: CASSLYGEATSYNEQFF
CDR3nt: TGTGCCAGCAGCTTATACGGGGAGGCGACCTCCTACAATGAGCAGTTCTTC

d_gene: NA
v_gene: TRBV14
j_gene: TRBJ2-7
abundance: NA
CDR3aa: CASSQDMTGAPYF
CDR3nt: TGTGCCAGCAGCCAAGATATGACCGGGGCCCCGTACTTC

d_gene: TRBD2
v_gene: TRBV28
j_gene: TRBJ2-3
abundance: NA
CDR3aa: CASSLYLAGGDTQYF
CDR3nt: TGTGCCAGCAGTTTATATCTAGCGGGAGGGGATACGCAGTATTTT

d_gene: TRBD2
v_gene: TRBV5-1
j_gene: TRBJ2-3
abundance: few
CDR3aa: CASSSQKTSGTDTQYF
CDR3nt: TGCGCCAGCAGCTCCCAAAAGACTAGCGGGACAGATACGCAGTATTTT

d_gene: NA
v_gene: TRBV12-3/TRBV12-4
j_gene: TRBJ1-1
abundance: many
CDR3aa: CASSLTTGNTEAFF
CDR3nt: TGTGCCAGCAGTTTAACGACAGGGAACACTGAAGCTTTCTTT

d_gene: TRBD2
v_gene: TRBV7-8
j_gene: TRBJ2-5
abundance: NA
CDR3aa: CASSPTRLAGGAGTQYF
CDR3nt: TGTGCCAGCAGCCCAACCCGACTAGCGGGAGGGGCCGGGACCCAGTACTTC

d_gene: TRBD2
v_gene: TRBV12-3/TRBV12-4
j_gene: TRBJ2-1
abundance: NA
CDR3aa: CASSVPGLEVHEQFF
CDR3nt: TGTGCCAGCAGTGTACCGGGACTAGAAGTACATGAGCAGTTCTTC

d_gene: NA
v_gene: TRBV2
j_gene: TRBJ1-2
abundance: NA
CDR3aa: CASKRERDYGYTF
CDR3nt: TGTGCCAGTAAACGGGAAAGGGACTATGGCTACACCTTC

d_gene: TRBD1
v_gene: TRBV7-9
j_gene: TRBJ1-2
abundance: NA
CDR3aa: CASSSNALGTGSSYTF
CDR3nt: TGTGCCAGCAGCTCAAACGCACTAGGGACAGGGAGTAGCTACACCTTC

d_gene: TRBD1
v_gene: TRBV10-3
j_gene: TRBJ1-1
abundance: few
CDR3aa: CAISENAGGTEAFF
CDR3nt: TGTGCCATCAGTGAAAACGCAGGGGGCACTGAAGCTTTCTTT

d_gene: NA
v_gene: TRBV6-6
j_gene: TRBJ1-2
abundance: many
CDR3aa: CASSSTAGYGYTF
CDR3nt: TGTGCCAGCAGTTCGACAGCTGGCTATGGCTACACCTTC

d_gene: TRBD1
v_gene: TRBV5-1
j_gene: TRBJ2-1
abundance: many
CDR3aa: CASQGDRGYNEQFF
CDR3nt: TGCGCCAGCCAGGGGGACAGGGGCTACAATGAGCAGTTCTTC

d_gene: NA
v_gene: TRBV18
j_gene: TRBJ2-7
abundance: NA
CDR3aa: CASSPLAPTGEQYF
CDR3nt: TGTGCCAGCTCACCTCTGGCTCCTACGGGGGAGCAGTACTTC

d_gene: TRBD2
v_gene: TRBV19
j_gene: TRBJ2-1
abundance: NA
CDR3aa: CVSSRSPGSSGRVSYNEQFF
CDR3nt: TGTGTCAGTAGTAGGTCCCCGGGGTCTAGCGGGAGGGTTTCCTACAATGAGCAGTTCTTC

d_gene: NA
v_gene: TRBV2
j_gene: TRBJ2-1
abundance: few
CDR3aa: CASGFYGTNNRGGEQFF
CDR3nt: TGTGCCAGCGGGTTTTACGGGACAAATAATCGCGGGGGTGAGCAGTTCTTC

d_gene: NA
v_gene: TRBV7-9
j_gene: TRBJ2-1
abundance: NA
CDR3aa: CASSSQLGVGNEQFF
CDR3nt: TGTGCCAGCAGCTCACAACTAGGGGTGGGGAATGAGCAGTTCTTC

d_gene: TRBD1
v_gene: TRBV10-2
j_gene: TRBJ2-7
abundance: NA
CDR3aa: CASRTGTGTNEQYF
CDR3nt: TGCGCCAGCAGAACCGGGACAGGGACCAACGAGCAGTACTTC

d_gene: NA
v_gene: TRBV6-6
j_gene: TRBJ1-1
abundance: NA
CDR3aa: CASSFSTGRTEAFF
CDR3nt: TGTGCCAGCAGTTTCTCGACAGGTCGCACTGAAGCTTTCTTT

d_gene: NA
v_gene: TRBV2
j_gene: TRBJ1-2
abundance: few
CDR3aa: CASSEAGTYGYTF
CDR3nt: TGTGCCAGCAGTGAAGCAGGGACCTATGGCTACACCTTC

d_gene: NA
v_gene: TRBV20-1
j_gene: TRBJ2-7
abundance: NA
CDR3aa: CSARDEVGAYEQYF
CDR3nt: TGCAGTGCTAGAGATGAGGTCGGAGCCTACGAGCAGTACTTC

d_gene: NA
v_gene: TRBV28
j_gene: TRBJ1-6
abundance: NA
CDR3aa: CASSFAQGLDNSPLHF
CDR3nt: TGTGCCAGCAGTTTCGCTCAGGGGCTAGATAATTCACCCCTCCACTTT

d_gene: NA
v_gene: TRBV7-2
j_gene: TRBJ2-3
abundance: NA
CDR3aa: CASSFGRPTDTQYF
CDR3nt: TGTGCCAGCAGCTTTGGTCGGCCGACAGATACGCAGTATTTT

d_gene: NA
v_gene: TRBV6-1
j_gene: TRBJ2-2
abundance: NA
CDR3aa: CASRGKAGELFF
CDR3nt: TGTGCCAGCAGGGGAAAGGCCGGGGAGCTGTTTTTT

d_gene: TRBD1
v_gene: TRBV13
j_gene: TRBJ2-7
abundance: NA
CDR3aa: CASSSAGQGIYEQYF
CDR3nt: TGTGCCAGCAGCTCCGCGGGACAGGGAATCTACGAGCAGTACTTC

d_gene: NA
v_gene: TRBV28
j_gene: TRBJ2-7
abundance: many
CDR3aa: CASSPAGSYEQYF
CDR3nt: TGTGCCAGCAGCCCCGCGGGCTCCTACGAGCAGTACTTC

d_gene: NA
v_gene: TRBV3-1
j_gene: TRBJ2-1
abundance: few
CDR3aa: CASSQESRDNEQFF
CDR3nt: TGTGCCAGCAGCCAAGAGTCCCGGGACAATGAGCAGTTCTTC

d_gene: TRBD2
v_gene: TRBV12-5
j_gene: TRBJ2-1
abundance: few
CDR3aa: CASGPLAGAYNEQFF
CDR3nt: TGTGCTAGTGGCCCACTAGCGGGGGCCTACAATGAGCAGTTCTTC